The rows below give T cell receptor beta chains drawn from one sample of a study of cytomegalovirus exposure and HLA in healthy donors. Method: immunoSEQ multiplex PCR; TCRdb's copy keeps in-frame clones and lacks some. The listing records tens of thousands of clones. The material sequenced was PBMCs. These receptors were obtained from a young woman in good health and CMV-seronegative. Both conserved end residues are part of each CDR3. D genes are given only for firm matches. A clone size is listed for some rows: how often the clone was seen (once, few, many), or a class if it is expanded.

v_gene	j_gene	abundance	d_gene	CDR3nt	CDR3aa
TRBV6-5	TRBJ1-3	NA	NA	TGTGCCAGCAGTTACGGTAGTGGAAACACCATATATTTT	CASSYGSGNTIYF
TRBV28	TRBJ1-2	NA	NA	TGTGCCAGCAGTTTACCGGAGGGCATCGGGGGCTACACCTTC	CASSLPEGIGGYTF
TRBV19	TRBJ2-6	NA	NA	TGTGCCAGTAGTATGGGGCTCTCTGGGGCCAACGTCCTGACTTTC	CASSMGLSGANVLTF
TRBV10-2	TRBJ1-1	NA	NA	TGCGCCAGCAGTGAGTCGATAGCCGAGGAGGGTGAAGCTTTCTTT	CASSESIAEEGEAFF
TRBV18	TRBJ1-3	NA	NA	TGTGCCAGCTCACCACGCGCAGGCTCTGGAAACACCATATATTTT	CASSPRAGSGNTIYF
TRBV5-4	TRBJ1-6	NA	TRBD1	TGTGCCAGCAGCTTGGGACAGGGAGTAAGTTCACCCCTCCACTTT	CASSLGQGVSSPLHF
TRBV6-1	TRBJ1-1	NA	NA	TGTGCCAGCACTAGGAACACTGAAGCTTTCTTT	CASTRNTEAFF
TRBV29-1	TRBJ1-1	NA	TRBD1	TGCAGCGCTGGCGACAGGGGGCTCACTGAAGCTTTCTTT	CSAGDRGLTEAFF
TRBV7-8	TRBJ2-7	NA	TRBD2	TGTGCCAGCAGTCGACTAGCGATTGGAGACGAGCAGTACTTC	CASSRLAIGDEQYF
TRBV7-6	TRBJ2-7	NA	NA	TGTGCCAGCACCCCTACCGGGACAACCTACGAGCAGTACTTC	CASTPTGTTYEQYF
TRBV30	TRBJ2-5	NA	TRBD2	TGTGCCTCAAGCGGGGGGGGGCCAAGAACCCAGTACTTC	CASSGGGPRTQYF
TRBV9	TRBJ1-1	NA	NA	TGTGCCAGCAGCTCCCCCGGTGGGCGTTCTGAAGCTTTCTTT	CASSSPGGRSEAFF
TRBV30	TRBJ1-1	NA	TRBD1	TGTGCCTGGTCAGGACAGGGCGACACTGAAGCTTTCTTT	CAWSGQGDTEAFF
TRBV9	TRBJ2-3	NA	NA	TGTGCCAGCAGCGTAGGAGGGAGCAGCACAGATACGCAGTATTTT	CASSVGGSSTDTQYF
TRBV5-1	TRBJ2-3	NA	TRBD1	TGCGCCAGCAGCTTACAGGGGGTGGCCACAGATACGCAGTATTTT	CASSLQGVATDTQYF
TRBV28	TRBJ1-4	NA	NA	TGTGCCAGCAGTTCCCAAAGAACGCGTAATGAAAAACTGTTTTTT	CASSSQRTRNEKLFF
TRBV25-1	TRBJ1-2	NA	NA	TGTGCCAGCAGTGACGGCCGACAGCTCTATGGCTACACCTTC	CASSDGRQLYGYTF
TRBV15	TRBJ2-3	NA	TRBD2	TGTGCCACCAGTACCGGGACTAGCGGCGACACAGATACGCAGTATTTT	CATSTGTSGDTDTQYF
TRBV6-6	TRBJ1-2	NA	NA	TGTGCCAGCAAGAGGCAGGGCGATGACTATGGCTACACCTTC	CASKRQGDDYGYTF
TRBV6-5	TRBJ1-2	NA	NA	TGTGCCAGCAGTACACAGGGTTGGAACAACTATGGCTACACCTTC	CASSTQGWNNYGYTF
TRBV30	TRBJ2-2	NA	NA	TGTGCCTGGAGTGCCGCGTGGAACACCGGGGAGCTGTTTTTT	CAWSAAWNTGELFF
TRBV9	TRBJ2-1	NA	NA	TGTGCCAGCAGCGTAGCTAGTGGCGCCGGTGAGCAGTTCTTC	CASSVASGAGEQFF
TRBV25-1	TRBJ2-1	NA	NA	TGTGCCAGCAGTCACGGGTCCAATGAGCAGTTCTTC	CASSHGSNEQFF
TRBV25-1	TRBJ2-1	NA	NA	TGTGCCAGCAGGGGACTGTCCCCCTACAATGAGCAGTTCTTC	CASRGLSPYNEQFF
TRBV11-2	TRBJ1-2	NA	NA	TGTGCCAGCAGCTTACACATCCTGGTGGGGCAGGGAGGCTATGGCTACACCTTC	CASSLHILVGQGGYGYTF
TRBV6-5	TRBJ2-1	NA	NA	TGTGCCAGCAGATCTCTAGCGGCCGCTGACAGGGAGCAGTTCTTC	CASRSLAAADREQFF
TRBV6-1	TRBJ2-1	NA	NA	TGTGCCAGCAGTGAATGGGGCAGGGTGGGTGATGAGCAGTTCTTC	CASSEWGRVGDEQFF
TRBV29-1	TRBJ1-2	NA	NA	TGCAGCGTCGCTGGGTCAGGGGCTGGCTACACCTTC	CSVAGSGAGYTF
TRBV14	TRBJ1-4	medium-sized	NA	TGTGCCAGCAGCCCTCGACACCCAACTAATGAAAAACTGTTTTTT	CASSPRHPTNEKLFF
TRBV14	TRBJ2-7	NA	TRBD2	TGTGCCAGCAGCGAATTCCGACTAGCGGGAGGGCTTAGCGAGCAGTACTTC	CASSEFRLAGGLSEQYF
TRBV7-9	TRBJ2-7	NA	NA	TGTGCCAGCGGGACAAACTACGAGCAGTACTTC	CASGTNYEQYF
TRBV25-1	TRBJ2-5	NA	TRBD2	TGTGCCAGCAGTGCCGGGACTAGCGGGAGTGGGGAGACCCAGTACTTC	CASSAGTSGSGETQYF
TRBV6-5	TRBJ1-2	NA	NA	TGTGCCAGCAGTGCTGAGGACTATGGCTACACCTTC	CASSAEDYGYTF
TRBV4-2	TRBJ2-3	NA	NA	TGTGCCAGCAGCCAAGTGTCAAGCAAAGATACGCAGTATTTT	CASSQVSSKDTQYF
TRBV7-9	TRBJ1-5	NA	TRBD1	TGTGCCAGCAGCCGGACAGGGAGTAATCAGCCCCAGCATTTT	CASSRTGSNQPQHF